The 15 T cell receptor beta chains below come from one sample, sequenced in a study of vaccination and CD4 T cells after COVID-19. Sample treatment: approximately 9-day PBMC culture with coronavirus spike peptide pools or control peptides (ViraFEST assay). These receptors lack a known antigen. Sequenced with the Oncomine TCR Beta short-read assay was DNA taken from cultured CD4+ T cells. TCRdb analysed the PCR reads with MiXCR anew, one entry per CDR3 protein. The sample holds about 15,000 distinct CDR3 sequences, about 55% seen once. The sequenced sample consisted of CD4+ T cells from blood, cultured in vitro. The origin of the receptors is a human donor who had recovered from COVID-19.

The V gene is TRBV20-1, the J gene TRBJ2-7; 11 bases are shared with TRBD1. Germline V gives CDR1 DFQATT, CDR2 SNEGSKA (reference sequence). The trim removed 3 bases at V and 5 bases at J, leaving 9 bases unmatched. This CDR3 spans 15 amino acids. The CDR3 is CSARETGTGGHEQYF. The CDR3 DNA follows: TGCAGTGCTAGGGAAACCGGGACAGGGGGACACGAGCAGTACTTC.

The chain is built from TRBV7-8 and TRBJ1-4; the D is unclear. The CDR3 covers 16 residues. The V gene's germline CDR1 is SGHVS and CDR2 FQNEAQ. Trimming removed 3 bases from V and 0 bases from J, with 11 bases in between. This chain's CDR3 is CASSFGRIATNEKLFF. The DNA for the CDR3 is TGTGCCAGCAGCTTCGGACGGATTGCAACTAATGAAAAACTGTTTTTT.

This chain connects TRBV29-1 to TRBJ1-1; tentative D call: TRBD1 (6 bases). Germline CDR1 reads SQVTM; CDR2 reads ANQGSEA. With 6 bases removed from V and 3 bases from J, the gap between germline ends came to 11 bases. This CDR3 has 12 amino acids. In DNA, the CDR3 is TGCAGCGTGAGGGGGTTGTACACTGAAGCTTTCTTT. It specifies CSVRGLYTEAFF.

Only a few counts were recorded for this clonotype. This rearrangement joins TRBV7-8 to TRBJ2-3; D is unresolved. There are 16 residues in the CDR3. Trimming cost V 5 bases and J 0 bases, with 15 bases left between them. Germline CDR1 reads SGHVS; CDR2 reads FQNEAQ. In DNA form, the CDR3 reads TGTGCCAGCAGCCTTGGCCCGGGCTCAAGCACAGATACGCAGTATTTT. Amino acid sequence: CASSLGPGSSTDTQYF. Variable domain in full (rest from reference TRBV7-8 and TRBJ2-3): GAGVSQSPRYKVAKRGQDVALRCDPISGHVSLFWYQQALGQGPEFLTYFQNEAQLDKSGLPSDRFFAERPEGSVSTLKIQRTQQEDSAVYLCASSLGPGSSTDTQYFGPGTRLTVL.

This clonotype was observed a few times. The chain couples TRBV7-8 to TRBJ2-3; no firm D call. The CDR3 consists of 11 residues. V dropped 1 base and J dropped 5 bases, with 1 base sitting between them. The germline gives CDR1 SGHVS, CDR2 FQNEAQ. The chain's CDR3 is CASSLEDTQYF. The CDR3, as DNA: TGTGCCAGCAGCTTAGAAGATACGCAGTATTTT.

The J gene is TRBJ1-6, the V gene TRBV12-3 or TRBV12-4; D not resolved. Trimming pared 6 bases from V and 0 bases from J, leaving 9 bases between. The CDR3 length is 15 residues. This CDR3 reads CASRVSNSYNSPLHF. Here the CDR3 DNA reads TGTGCCAGCAGAGTGTCGAACTCCTATAATTCACCCCTCCACTTT.

The rearrangement uses TRBV27 and TRBJ2-3; no definite D call. CDR3 length: 13 amino acids. V lost 4 bases and J 4 bases, leaving 9 bases between the germline ends. The germline V gene encodes CDR1 MNHEY and CDR2 SMNVEV (reference sequence). CDR3 DNA: TGTGCCAGCAGTTCCTCTCTTGCAGATACGCAGTATTTT. Translated: CASSSSLADTQYF.

This chain links TRBV4-3 with TRBJ1-6, with a weak D call TRBD1 (5 bases). Per germline, CDR1 LGHNA and CDR2 YSLEER. The V end was cut by 0 bases, the J end by 7 bases, with 13 bases between. The CDR3 length is 16 residues. CDR3 DNA: TGCGCCAGCAGCCAAGAGCCGACAGTGGGAAATTCACCCCTCCACTTT. As protein: CASSQEPTVGNSPLHF.

The chain is built from TRBV19 and TRBJ1-2; perhaps TRBD1 as D (5 bases). The CDR3 loop spans 15 amino acids. With 1 base removed from V and 3 bases from J, the gap between germline ends came to 12 bases. Per the germline V gene, CDR1 is LNHDA and CDR2 is SQIVND (reference sequence). The CDR3 loop is CASSIAGREDYGYTF. Here the CDR3 DNA reads TGTGCCAGTAGTATAGCGGGCAGGGAGGACTATGGCTACACCTTC. Using reference TRBV19 and TRBJ1-2 for the parts outside the CDR3, the full variable domain is DGGITQSPKYLFRKEGQNVTLSCEQNLNHDAMYWYRQDPGQGLRLIYYSQIVNDFQKGDIAEGYSVSREKKESFPLTVTSAQKNPTAFYLCASSIAGREDYGYTFGSGTRLTVV.

This chain connects TRBV27 to TRBJ2-7; possibly TRBD1 for D (6 bases). Germline V gene lookup returns CDR1 MNHEY and CDR2 SMNVEV (reference sequence). This CDR3 is built from 14 residues. Trimming cost V 4 bases and J 3 bases, with 13 bases left between them. The CDR3, as DNA: TGTGCCAGCAGTTCCACCGGACAGAACTACGAGCAGTACTTC. This codes for CASSSTGQNYEQYF.

The CDR3 DNA sequence: TGTGCCAGCCAACAGGGGCGAGGGACTGAAGCTTTCTTT. Its translation: CASQQGRGTEAFF. The chain uses TRBV18 and TRBJ1-1, with 7 bases aligning to TRBD1. V lost 8 bases to trimming and J lost 5 bases; unmatched junction nucleotides: 8. The CDR3 is 13 amino acids. CDR1 is KGHSH, CDR2 LQKENI, per germline.

Only a few counts were recorded for this clonotype. The DNA of the CDR3 is TGTGCCAGCTTACGGGGGGCGAACACCGGGGAGCTGTTTTTT. Protein sequence: CASLRGANTGELFF. The chain is built from TRBV2 and TRBJ2-2; 7 bases map to TRBD2. Germline CDR1 and CDR2: SNHLY and FYNNEI. The ends lost 8 bases at V and 0 bases at J; junction bases unmatched: 3. This CDR3 region has 14 residues. The variable domain in full, completed from reference TRBV2 and TRBJ2-2, reads EPEVTQTPSHQVTQMGQEVILRCVPISNHLYFYWYRQILGQKVEFLVSFYNNEISEKSEIFDDQFSVERPDGSNFTLKIRSTKLEDSAMYFCASLRGANTGELFFGEGSRLTVL.

The rearrangement joins TRBV6-1 to TRBJ2-7; D might be TRBD2 (5 bases). V was shortened by 7 bases and J by 5 bases, with 15 bases between the two germline ends. This CDR3 has 13 amino acids. Germline CDR1 and CDR2: MNHNS and SASEGT. The CDR3 region has the DNA TGTGCCAGCAATCGTGAGCGGAGCCACGAGCAGTACTTC. Amino acids: CASNRERSHEQYF.

This clonotype was found a few times. The rearrangement uses TRBV27 and TRBJ1-5, with D maybe TRBD1 (5 bases). Germline V gene data show CDR1 as MNHEY and CDR2 as SMNVEV (reference sequence). The CDR3 consists of 13 residues. Trimming took 3 bases from V and 4 from J, leaving 7 bases between them. The CDR3 DNA reads as TGTGCCAGCAGTTTCGGGGGGAATCAGCCCCAGCATTTT. Protein product: CASSFGGNQPQHF.

J is TRBJ2-3 and V is TRBV25-1; the D is unclear. From germline, CDR1 is MGHDK and CDR2 SYGVNS. CDR3 size: 14 residues. V lost 8 bases to trimming and J lost 5 bases, with 17 bases between them. The CDR3 region has the DNA TGTGCCAGCTCCCCCGGTCGCAGTAGAGATACGCAGTATTTT. This encodes CASSPGRSRDTQYF.